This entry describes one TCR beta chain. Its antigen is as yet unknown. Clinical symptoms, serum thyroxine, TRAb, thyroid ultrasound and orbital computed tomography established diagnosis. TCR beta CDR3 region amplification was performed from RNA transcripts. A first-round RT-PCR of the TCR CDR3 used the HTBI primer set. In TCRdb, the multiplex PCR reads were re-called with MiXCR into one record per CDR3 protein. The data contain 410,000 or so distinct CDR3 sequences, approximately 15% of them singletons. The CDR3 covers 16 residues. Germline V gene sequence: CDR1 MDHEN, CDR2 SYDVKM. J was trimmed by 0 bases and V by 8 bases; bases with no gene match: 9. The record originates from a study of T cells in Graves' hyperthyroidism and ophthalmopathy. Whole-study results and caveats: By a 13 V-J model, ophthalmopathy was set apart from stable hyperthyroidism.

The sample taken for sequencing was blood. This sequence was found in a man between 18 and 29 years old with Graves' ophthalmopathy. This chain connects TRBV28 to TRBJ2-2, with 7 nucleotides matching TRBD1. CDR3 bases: TGTGCCAGCTACCGGTGGGACAGTCCGAACACCGGGGAGCTGTTTTTT. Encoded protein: CASYRWDSPNTGELFF.